This paragraph reports one TCR beta chain. Its antigen is unknown. Clones were sequenced by immunoSEQ multiplex PCR, and TCRdb holds only the in-frame ones, with some missing. Of under 55,000 clones listed, around 80% are singletons. The CDR3 has 17 residues. Germline-derived CDR1 and CDR2 are LGHNA and YSLEER. Trimming left V 1 base short and J 0 bases short, with 13 bases between. This sample is part of a study of T cells in localized non-small cell lung cancer. General study findings and limits: Adjacent lung held a median approximately 50 of the top 100 tumor clones.

V usage is TRBV4-3 and J usage is TRBJ2-1; no clear D gene. This receptor was taken from a woman between 35 and 75 years old with stage II lung adenocarcinoma. Specimen: PBMCs, collected before any cancer treatment. The CDR3 nucleotides are TGCGCCAGCAGCCAAGCTCGCAGGTCTAGCTCCTACAATGAGCAGTTCTTC. This translates into CASSQARRSSSYNEQFF.